Included here is one T cell receptor (beta chain) sequence, with context. What it binds is unknown. Hyperthyroidism of Graves' type that showed no ophthalmopathy progression within 18 months was stable. Each patient was aged 18 to 65 and had newly diagnosed hyperthyroidism of under 2 months' duration. The CDR3 runs to 15 residues. CDR1 and CDR2 (germline): MGHRA, YSYEKL. Deletions cut 0 bases from V and 2 bases from J, with 10 bases between. This sample is drawn from a study of T cells in Graves' hyperthyroidism and ophthalmopathy. Study results and limitations: The blood repertoire included most of the expanded thyroid clonotypes above 0.001.

Amplified TCR beta CDR3 regions derived from RNA transcripts. A set of HTBI primers served as the primers for a first-round RT-PCR of the TCR CDR3. TCRdb passed the multiplex PCR reads through MiXCR, listing each CDR3 protein once. Among 300,000 to 450,000 distinct CDR3 sequences listed, 13% were seen once. This TCR was recovered from a woman under 30 with Graves' hyperthyroidism. The chain employs TRBV4-1 and TRBJ1-1; no clear D gene. The sample was blood. The CDR3 bases are TGCGCCAGCAGCCAAGATACGGCGGTAAACACTGAAGCTTTCTTT. The encoded protein is CASSQDTAVNTEAFF.